Listed here are 23 T cell receptor beta chains from one sample, sequenced in a study of blood T cell repertoires in COVID-19. This table comes from immunoSEQ multiplex PCR, and its TCRdb copy is limited to in-frame clones, with some not included. In the table there are roughly 36,000 clones, approximately 96% of which are singletons. Source material: peripheral blood. These receptors originate from a human donor with active COVID-19. The donor label of this sample is uncertain.

This chain links TRBV6-4 with TRBJ2-5, with TRBD2 identical over 14 bases. The CDR3 is 15 amino acids. Germline-derived CDR1 and CDR2 are MRHNA and SNTAGT. The J segment lost 5 bases and the V segment lost 5 bases, leaving 4 bases of the junction unmatched. CDR3 in amino acids: CASSKTSGGAETQYF. The CDR3 DNA reads as TGTGCCAGCAGTAAGACTAGCGGGGGGGCTGAGACCCAGTACTTC.

This chain connects TRBV7-2 to TRBJ2-1, with TRBD1 matching 7 bases. J lost 9 bases, V lost 1 base, and 3 bases had no gene match. This CDR3 has 13 residues. Germline V lookup: CDR1 SGHTA, CDR2 FQGNSA. CDR3 bases: TGTGCCAGCAGCTTAGGAGGGGGCAGTGAGCAGTTCTTC. Its translation: CASSLGGGSEQFF.

This clone was seen a few times. This sequence joins TRBV5-1 and TRBJ2-7, with TRBD1 matching over 7 bases. This CDR3 contains 15 residues. Germline trimming cut 4 bases from V and 1 base from J; bases unmatched to any gene: 8. Per the germline V gene, CDR1 is SGHRS and CDR2 is YFSETQ. In DNA, the CDR3 is TGCGCCAGCAGCGCGCCCGGGACAGTATCCTACGAGCAGTACTTC. Amino acids: CASSAPGTVSYEQYF.

V usage is TRBV3-1 (or the pseudogene TRBV3-2) and J usage is TRBJ2-1; a possible D gene is TRBD2 (6 bases). The ends were cut back, 0 bases at V and 2 bases at J, with 11 bases in the middle. Germline values: CDR1 LGHDT, CDR2 YNNKEL (reference sequence). This CDR3 is 16 amino acids long. The CDR3 nucleotides read TGTGCCAGCAGCCAAGAGGGCGGGAACACCTACAATGAGCAGTTCTTC. Translated: CASSQEGGNTYNEQFF.

The genes are TRBV11-1 and TRBJ2-3; D is unclear. This CDR3 region has 12 residues. Trimming shortened V by 5 bases and J by 2 bases, and 5 bases separated the two germline ends. Germline CDR1 and CDR2: SGHAT and FQDESV (reference sequence). CDR3 sequence: CASSHPTDTQYF. Here the CDR3 DNA reads TGTGCCAGCAGCCATCCCACAGATACGCAGTATTTT.

The CDR3 reads CASSLSISQGEETQYF. In nucleotides, the CDR3 is TGTGCCAGCAGTTTATCGATATCACAGGGTGAGGAGACCCAGTACTTC. This chain connects TRBV27 to TRBJ2-5, with D perhaps matching TRBD1 (6 bases). The CDR3 has 16 amino acids. In germline, CDR1 is MNHEY, CDR2 SMNVEV (reference sequence). The ends were cut back, 0 bases at V and 5 bases at J, with 16 bases in the middle.

This clone was recorded only once. This chain links TRBV19 with TRBJ1-2, with TRBD1 matching 9 bases. Germline assignment: CDR1 LNHDA and CDR2 SQIVND (reference sequence). Trimming at V came to 5 bases and at J to 5 bases, leaving 12 bases not matched to a gene. This CDR3 is 16 amino acids long. This CDR3 is CASSPLPGQGLYGYTF. CDR3 nucleotide sequence: TGTGCCAGTAGTCCGCTCCCGGGACAGGGACTTTATGGCTACACCTTC.

The chain has TRBV7-2 and TRBJ1-4; perhaps TRBD1 as D (6 bases). Trimming shortened V by 5 bases and J by 4 bases, and 14 bases separated the two germline ends. The CDR3 is 15 amino acids. CDR1 is SGHTA and CDR2 is FQGNSA in the germline V gene. The CDR3 is CASSPVQGGNEKLFF. CDR3 in DNA: TGTGCCAGCAGCCCGGTACAGGGCGGTAATGAAAAACTGTTTTTT.

The chain uses TRBV6-5 and TRBJ1-5; weak D call: TRBD1 (5 bases). The germline V gene encodes CDR1 MNHEY and CDR2 SVGAGI. Trimming left V 6 bases short and J 3 bases short, with 12 bases between. This CDR3 is 14 amino acids long. The CDR3 here is CASSGQGYNQPQHF. DNA for the CDR3: TGTGCCAGCAGCGGGCAGGGCTACAATCAGCCCCAGCATTTT.

V gene TRBV5-5 combines with J gene TRBJ2-5, with D possibly being TRBD1 (6 bases). The V end lost 3 bases, the J end lost 2 bases, and 11 bases lay between the germline ends. Germline lookup yields CDR1 SGHKS and CDR2 YYEKEE (reference sequence). The length of the CDR3 is 14 residues. The CDR3 coding sequence is TGTGCCAGCAGCTCTGGACAGTTACAAGAGACCCAGTACTTC. Protein: CASSSGQLQETQYF.

This sequence joins TRBV24-1 and TRBJ2-6, with TRBD1 as a possible D gene (5 bases). CDR1 and CDR2 (germline): KGHDR, SFDVKD. Trimming took off 0 bases at V and 2 bases at J, with 7 bases between the two ends. This CDR3 is 16 amino acids long. CDR3 sequence: CATSDLGAAGANVLTF. DNA of the CDR3: TGTGCCACCAGTGATTTGGGGGCGGCTGGGGCCAACGTCCTGACTTTC.

The CDR3 spells CASSQDRNQPQHF. The CDR3 DNA sequence: TGTGCCAGCAGCCAAGATCGGAATCAGCCCCAGCATTTT. This sequence joins TRBV3-1 (or the pseudogene TRBV3-2) and TRBJ1-5; D gene uncertain. This CDR3 region has 13 residues. Trimming took off 0 bases at V and 4 bases at J, with 4 bases between the two ends. Per germline, CDR1 LGHDT and CDR2 YNNKEL (reference sequence).

V gene TRBV6-6 combines with J gene TRBJ2-5, with unresolved D. Germline CDR1 is MNHNY and CDR2 is SVGAGI (reference sequence). Trimming removed 5 bases from V and 5 bases from J, with 24 bases in between. The CDR3 covers 17 residues. The CDR3 DNA is TGTGCCAGCAGTCCTCAGACAAGACAAATTACTGGGGAGACCCAGTACTTC. This encodes CASSPQTRQITGETQYF.

The V call is TRBV3-1 (or the pseudogene TRBV3-2), the J call TRBJ1-2; D possibly corresponds to TRBD1 (5 bases). V was clipped by 5 bases and J by 4 bases, with 26 bases between them. The CDR3 has 18 residues. From germline, CDR1 is LGHDT and CDR2 YNNKEL (reference sequence). Here the CDR3 DNA reads TGTGCCAGCAGCATCCGTCAGGGCTCCGTTGACCTTCCCTATGGCTACACCTTC. Protein product: CASSIRQGSVDLPYGYTF.

The chain couples TRBV6-6 to TRBJ1-6; TRBD1 matches at 8 bases. With V trimmed by 5 bases and J by 6 bases, 12 bases remained unmatched. The CDR3 runs to 17 residues. The V gene's germline CDR1 is MNHNY and CDR2 SVGAGI (reference sequence). The CDR3 protein is CASSLTSKGQGNSPLHF. CDR3 bases: TGTGCCAGCAGTCTTACATCGAAAGGACAGGGTAATTCACCCCTCCACTTT.

The V call is TRBV7-8, the J call TRBJ2-1; maybe TRBD1 (6 bases). V shed 4 bases and J shed 0 bases, with 10 bases lying between them. CDR1 is SGHVS and CDR2 is FQNEAQ in the germline V gene. There are 15 residues in the CDR3. The CDR3 DNA follows: TGTGCCAGCAGCTATCCGACAGGCTCCTACAATGAGCAGTTCTTC. Translated, it gives CASSYPTGSYNEQFF.

In its sample, this clone was seen once. This chain joins TRBV6-6 and TRBJ1-2; 8 bases map to TRBD1. V shed 4 bases and J 8 bases; nucleotides not matched to a gene: 9. The CDR3 runs 14 residues. Germline CDR1 reads MNHNY; CDR2 reads SVGAGI (reference sequence). CDR3 region: CASSSRQGMGGYTF. The DNA of the CDR3 is TGTGCCAGCAGTTCCAGACAGGGGATGGGCGGCTACACCTTC.

J is TRBJ1-6 and V is TRBV14, with D possibly TRBD1 on 5 matching bases. Per germline, CDR1 SGHDN and CDR2 FVKESK. The CDR3 length is 13 residues. Trimming took 3 bases from V and 9 from J, leaving 9 bases between them. For the CDR3, the DNA is TGTGCCAGCAGCCAGACGGGGGGTTCACCCCTCCACTTT. Encoded protein: CASSQTGGSPLHF.

This rearrangement joins TRBV5-1 to TRBJ2-3, with 10 bases identical to TRBD2. The CDR3 length is 15 residues. Germline CDR1 SGHRS, CDR2 YFSETQ. Trimming cost V 6 bases and J 2 bases; bases outside gene matches: 6. The CDR3 loop reads CASKGLASSTDTQYF. The CDR3 bases are TGCGCCAGCAAGGGACTAGCGTCGTCCACAGATACGCAGTATTTT.

This chain connects TRBV5-1 to TRBJ2-1, with TRBD2 identical over 7 bases. Germline loops: CDR1 SGHRS, CDR2 YFSETQ. There are 15 residues in the CDR3. With 7 bases clipped from V and 5 bases from J, the junction kept 12 bases outside the gene matches. The chain's CDR3 is CASPNGGSRNNEQFF. CDR3 nucleotide sequence: TGCGCCAGCCCCAATGGCGGGAGTCGGAACAATGAGCAGTTCTTC.

The CDR3: CASSLGILAGLSYNEQFF. CDR3 nucleotide sequence: TGTGCCAGCAGCTTAGGAATCCTAGCGGGATTATCCTACAATGAGCAGTTCTTC. V usage is TRBV11-2 and J usage is TRBJ2-1; 9 nucleotides line up with TRBD2. CDR1 and CDR2 from the germline V gene are SGHAT and FQNNGV. This CDR3 contains 18 residues. The V segment lost 1 base and the J segment 1 base; nucleotides outside the gene matches: 8. The full variable domain, its missing parts supplied by reference TRBV11-2 and TRBJ2-1, is EAGVAQSPRYKIIEKRQSVAFWCNPISGHATLYWYQQILGQGPKLLIQFQNNGVVDDSQLPKDRFSAERLKGVDSTLKIQPAKLEDSAVYLCASSLGILAGLSYNEQFFGPGTRLTVL.

The V and J genes are TRBV7-9 and TRBJ1-4, with D maybe TRBD1 (5 bases). The V gene's germline CDR1 is SEHNR and CDR2 FQNEAQ (reference sequence). V lost 1 base and J 8 bases, leaving 14 bases between the germline ends. The CDR3 spans 15 residues. The CDR3 bases are TGTGCCAGCAGCTTAGAAACGGGACTGCAGGAAAAACTGTTTTTT. Amino acids: CASSLETGLQEKLFF. Full variable domain (missing parts from reference TRBV7-9 and TRBJ1-4): DTGVSQNPRHKITKRGQNVTFRCDPISEHNRLYWYRQTLGQGPEFLTYFQNEAQLEKSRLLSDRFSAERPKGSFSTLEIQRTEQGDSAMYLCASSLETGLQEKLFFGSGTQLSVL.

V usage is TRBV3-1 (or the pseudogene TRBV3-2) and J usage is TRBJ2-1; 9 nucleotides align to TRBD2. The germline V gene encodes CDR1 LGHDT and CDR2 YNNKEL (reference sequence). The V segment lost 4 bases and the J segment 2 bases; nucleotides outside the gene matches: 3. The CDR3 runs to 15 residues. As DNA, the CDR3 is TGTGCCAGCAGCCGTGGCGGGGGGGCCTACAATGAGCAGTTCTTC. This gives the protein CASSRGGGAYNEQFF.